This passage covers 9 T cell receptor beta chains from one sample sequenced in a study of blood T cells in healthy people across ages. The use of a sample-barcoded 5' primer and a J-beta primer mix characterized a second PCR of about 7 to 12 cycles. MiXCR, run by TCRdb on the 5' RACE reads, gives a single entry per CDR3 protein. The sample holds approximately 680,000 distinct CDR3 sequences; approximately 30% are singletons and the top ten take 15%. Sequenced input: blood. All receptors derive from a woman at least 80 years old in good health.

The genes are TRBV27 and TRBJ2-1; tentatively, D is TRBD1 or TRBD2 (6 bases each). The CDR3 covers 15 residues. Germline values: CDR1 MNHEY, CDR2 SMNVEV (reference sequence). V was pared by 3 bases and J by 5 bases, with 14 bases between. DNA for the CDR3: TGTGCCAGCAGTTTCAGGAGGGGGAGGAACAATGAGCAGTTCTTC. Its translation is CASSFRRGRNNEQFF.

This clonotype was found many times. This chain joins TRBV7-3 and TRBJ2-1; 8 bases fit TRBD2. This CDR3 spans 16 amino acids. Germline-derived CDR1 and CDR2 are SGHTA and FQGTGA. The J segment lost 0 bases and the V segment lost 5 bases, leaving 6 bases of the junction unmatched. The CDR3 loop reads CASSPQAGASYNEQFF. CDR3 bases: TGTGCCAGCAGCCCCCAAGCGGGGGCCTCCTACAATGAGCAGTTCTTC.

With regard to this clonotype: Being one base from a much bigger clone, this may be a read error. The chain carries TRBV10-3 and TRBJ2-3; no firm D call. CDR1 is ENHRY and CDR2 is SYGVKD in the germline V gene. The CDR3 is 11 amino acids. V was pared by 0 bases and J by 10 bases, with 5 bases between. CDR3 sequence (DNA): TGTGCCATCAGTGAGTCGAACTCGCAGTATTTT. Translating it yields CAISESNSQYF.

The J gene is TRBJ2-7, the V gene TRBV30; TRBD1 matches 8 bases. This CDR3 is 14 amino acids long. Unmatched junction bases numbered 6, after V lost 4 bases and J lost 1 base. CDR1 and CDR2 from the germline V gene are GTSNPN and SVGIG (reference sequence). The CDR3 spells CAWKSGQGSYEQYF. CDR3 bases: TGTGCCTGGAAGTCTGGACAGGGATCCTACGAGCAGTACTTC.

In this sample, this clonotype turned up once. The limits of the CDR3 on the DNA are not certain, so only TCRdb's listed CDR3 is given. The J gene is TRBJ1-2, the V gene TRBV20-1; the D call TRBD1 from the table was never checked on the DNA. From germline, CDR1 is DFQATT and CDR2 SNEGSKA (reference sequence). The CDR3 length is 17 residues, termini included. The CDR3 is CSADPGTGLEGYTFGSF.

V gene TRBV9 combines with J gene TRBJ2-1; D possibly uses TRBD1 or TRBD2 (7 bases each). The germline CDR1 and CDR2 sequences are SGDLS and YYNGEE. This CDR3 region has 14 residues. V was shortened by 6 bases and J by 8 bases, with 18 bases between the two germline ends. For the CDR3, the DNA is TGTGCCAGCACTGTAGACAGGGCGGGGGATGAGCAGTTCTTC. Its translation: CASTVDRAGDEQFF.

V gene TRBV5-8 combines with J gene TRBJ1-5; 8 bases are shared with TRBD1. Looked up from germline, CDR1 is SGHTS and CDR2 is YDEGEE. This CDR3 is 15 amino acids long. Trimming cost V 6 bases and J 7 bases; bases outside gene matches: 12. CDR3 in amino acids: CASTKRRGRGQPQHF. CDR3 in DNA: TGTGCCAGCACTAAACGCAGGGGGCGCGGGCAGCCCCAGCATTTT.

This clonotype has only a few counts. This sequence joins TRBV29-1 and TRBJ2-1, with D uncertain. V lost 2 bases and J lost 5, with 7 bases in between. The CDR3 covers 12 residues. CDR1 SQVTM and CDR2 ANQGSEA come from the germline V gene. This CDR3 reads CSVESNHNEQFF. The CDR3 nucleotides are TGCAGCGTTGAATCCAACCACAATGAGCAGTTCTTC.

This clonotype was seen many times. This chain uses TRBV2 with TRBJ2-1, with 9 bases matching TRBD1. The V segment lost 9 bases and the J segment 4 bases; nucleotides outside the gene matches: 7. The germline V gene encodes CDR1 SNHLY and CDR2 FYNNEI. The CDR3 contains 14 residues. The CDR3 spells CASSTGGRYNEQFF. The CDR3 bases are TGTGCCAGTTCGACAGGGGGTAGATACAATGAGCAGTTCTTC.